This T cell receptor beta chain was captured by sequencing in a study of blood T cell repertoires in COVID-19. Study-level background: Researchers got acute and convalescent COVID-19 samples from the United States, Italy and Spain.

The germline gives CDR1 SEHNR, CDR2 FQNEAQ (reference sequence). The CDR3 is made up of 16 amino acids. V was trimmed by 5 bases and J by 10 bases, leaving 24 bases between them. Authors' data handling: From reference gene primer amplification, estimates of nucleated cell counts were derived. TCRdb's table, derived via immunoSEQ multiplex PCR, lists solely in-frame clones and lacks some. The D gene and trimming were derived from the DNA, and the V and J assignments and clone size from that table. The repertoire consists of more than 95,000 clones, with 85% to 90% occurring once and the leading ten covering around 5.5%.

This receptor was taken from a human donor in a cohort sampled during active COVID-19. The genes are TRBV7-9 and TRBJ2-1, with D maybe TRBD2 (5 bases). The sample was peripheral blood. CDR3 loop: CASSPLSGRRQDEQFF. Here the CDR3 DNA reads TGTGCCAGCAGCCCATTGTCGGGAAGGCGACAAGACGAGCAGTTCTTC.